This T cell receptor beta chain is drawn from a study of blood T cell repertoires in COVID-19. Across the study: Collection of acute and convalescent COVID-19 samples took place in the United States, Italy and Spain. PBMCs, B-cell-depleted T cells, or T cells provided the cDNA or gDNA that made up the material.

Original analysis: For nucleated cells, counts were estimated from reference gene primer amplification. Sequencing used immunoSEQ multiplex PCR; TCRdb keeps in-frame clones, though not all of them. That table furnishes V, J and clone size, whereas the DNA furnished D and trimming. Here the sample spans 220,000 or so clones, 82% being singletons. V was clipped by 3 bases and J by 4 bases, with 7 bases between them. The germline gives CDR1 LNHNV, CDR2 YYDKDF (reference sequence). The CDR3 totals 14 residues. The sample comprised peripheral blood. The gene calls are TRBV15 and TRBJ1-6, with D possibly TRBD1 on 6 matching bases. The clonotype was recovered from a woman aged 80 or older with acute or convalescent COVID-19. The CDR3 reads CATSSDRYNSPLHF. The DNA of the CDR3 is TGTGCCACCAGCAGTGACAGGTATAATTCACCCCTCCACTTT.